The present TCR beta chain was sequenced within a study of neurological immune-mediated disorders. This clonotype was counted many times. Germline V gives CDR1 SQVTM, CDR2 ANQGSEA. This CDR3 region has 14 residues. With 3 bases clipped from V and 3 bases from J, the junction kept 6 bases outside the gene matches. The cDNA was synthesized by 5'RACE incorporating 10-nucleotide random UMIs. The yield of each sequencing run was over 160 million TCR-beta sequences from 15-18 subjects. From the 5' RACE reads, TCRdb called clonotypes with MiXCR, one entry per CDR3 protein. The table has about 62,000 distinct CDR3 sequences, 3.7% seen once.

The chain uses TRBV29-1 and TRBJ1-1; 8 bases are a match to TRBD1. The receptor was derived from a woman in her forties or fifties with multiple sclerosis. The sequenced sample consisted of PBMCs. CDR3 protein: CSVEPDRAYTEAFF. CDR3 bases: TGCAGCGTTGAGCCGGACAGGGCTTACACTGAAGCTTTCTTT. The whole variable domain, filled in from reference TRBV29-1 and TRBJ1-1, reads SAVISQKPSRDICQRGTSLTIQCQVDSQVTMMFWYRQQPGQSLTLIATANQGSEATYESGFVIDKFPISRPNLTFSTLTVSNMSPEDSSIYLCSVEPDRAYTEAFFGQGTRLTVV.